This T cell receptor beta chain was found in a study of cytomegalovirus exposure and HLA in healthy donors. The study's findings and limits: The authors later found most CMV-associated TCR beta chains appeared HLA-restricted.

This clone was seen just once. The antigen remains unidentified. Regarding donors, all were healthy bone marrow donors. A multiplex PCR was run with 60 Vbeta primers and 13 Jbeta primers. Assay: immunoSEQ multiplex PCR; the TCRdb copy retains only in-frame clones and omits some. The sample comprises approximately 130,000 clones, around 80% of which are singletons, and approximately 2.6% rests with the top ten. This CDR3 has 13 amino acids. V lost 6 bases to trimming and J lost 7 bases; unmatched junction nucleotides: 3. The germline gives CDR1 SQVTM, CDR2 ANQGSEA. Sample: PBMCs. The chain combines TRBV29-1 with TRBJ1-6; 10 nucleotides line up with TRBD1. The TCR comes from a boy aged 2 to 10 in good health and CMV-seronegative. The chain's CDR3 is CSVATGGNSPLHF. For the CDR3, the DNA is TGCAGCGTCGCGACAGGGGGCAATTCACCCCTCCACTTT.